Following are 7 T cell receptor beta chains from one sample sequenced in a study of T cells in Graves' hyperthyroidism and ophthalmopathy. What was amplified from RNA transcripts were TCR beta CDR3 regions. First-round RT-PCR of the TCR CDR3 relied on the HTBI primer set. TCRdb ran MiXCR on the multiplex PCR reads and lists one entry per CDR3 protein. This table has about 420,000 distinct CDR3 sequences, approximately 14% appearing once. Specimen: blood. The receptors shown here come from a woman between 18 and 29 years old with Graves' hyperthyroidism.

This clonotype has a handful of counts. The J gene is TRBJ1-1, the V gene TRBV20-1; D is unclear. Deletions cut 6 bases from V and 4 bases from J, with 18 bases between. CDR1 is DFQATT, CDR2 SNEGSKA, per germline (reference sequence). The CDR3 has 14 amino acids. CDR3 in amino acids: CSAPRAGVVTEAFF. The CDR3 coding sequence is TGCAGTGCCCCTAGGGCGGGAGTGGTCACTGAAGCTTTCTTT.

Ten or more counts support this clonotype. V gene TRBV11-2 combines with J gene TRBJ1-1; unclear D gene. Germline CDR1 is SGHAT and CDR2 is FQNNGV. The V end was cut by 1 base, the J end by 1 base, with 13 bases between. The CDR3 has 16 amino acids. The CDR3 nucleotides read TGTGCCAGCAGCTTAGCCCCGAAAGCCGGGAACACTGAAGCTTTCTTT. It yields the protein CASSLAPKAGNTEAFF.

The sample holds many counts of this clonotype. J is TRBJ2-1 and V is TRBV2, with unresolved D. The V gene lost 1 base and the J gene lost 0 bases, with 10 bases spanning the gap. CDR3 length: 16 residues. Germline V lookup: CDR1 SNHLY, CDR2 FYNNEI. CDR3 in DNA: TGTGCCAGCAGTGAAGGACGGGCCCTCTCCTACAATGAGCAGTTCTTC. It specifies CASSEGRALSYNEQFF.

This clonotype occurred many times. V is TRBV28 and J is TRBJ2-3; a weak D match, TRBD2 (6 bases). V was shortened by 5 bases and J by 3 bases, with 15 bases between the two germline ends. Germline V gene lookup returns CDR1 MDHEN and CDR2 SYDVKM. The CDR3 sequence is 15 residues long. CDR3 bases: TGTGCCAGCAGTCGTCGTGGGGGGTTAACAGATACGCAGTATTTT. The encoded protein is CASSRRGGLTDTQYF.

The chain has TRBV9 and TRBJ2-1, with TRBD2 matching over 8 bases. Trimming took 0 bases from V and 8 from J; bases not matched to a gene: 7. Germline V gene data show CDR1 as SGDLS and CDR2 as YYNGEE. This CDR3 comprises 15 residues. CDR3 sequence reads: CASSVAGAGEHEQFF. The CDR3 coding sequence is TGTGCCAGCAGCGTAGCTGGAGCGGGAGAGCATGAGCAGTTCTTC.

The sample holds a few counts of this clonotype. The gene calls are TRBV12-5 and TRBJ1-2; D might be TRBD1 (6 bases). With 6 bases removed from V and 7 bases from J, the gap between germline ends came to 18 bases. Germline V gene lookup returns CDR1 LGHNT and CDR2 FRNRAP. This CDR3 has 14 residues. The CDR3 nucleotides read TGTGCTAGTGGCCCCTCCGGGGGGCTGGGTGGCTACACCTTC. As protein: CASGPSGGLGGYTF.

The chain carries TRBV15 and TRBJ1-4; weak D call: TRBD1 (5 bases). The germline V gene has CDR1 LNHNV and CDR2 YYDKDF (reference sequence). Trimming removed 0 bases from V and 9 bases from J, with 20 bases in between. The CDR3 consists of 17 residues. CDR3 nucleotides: TGTGCCACCAGCAGAGATTTCGGGGGGATCCCCAGGCAAAAACTGTTTTTT. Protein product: CATSRDFGGIPRQKLFF.